The T cell receptor beta chain under discussion was sequenced for a study of shared clonotypes between healthy human individuals. Study in general: Three men and a couple of women, aged 18 to 49, were donors. Study-level results: Investigators collected only blood, and repertoires in tissues likely differ.

With respect to this clone: Its antigen is as yet unknown.

Unsorted material relied on 85 million to 95 million PBMCs as the source of genomic DNA. Authors' methods: Filtering of immunoSEQ junctional sequences could not match full-length read filtering. The method was immunoSEQ multiplex PCR; TCRdb's version includes in-frame clones alone and lacks a portion of them. The V and J calls and clone size come from that table; D and trimming were worked out from the DNA. The sample has roughly 500,000 clones, about 82% seen once. The source of this sequence is a woman between 40 and 55 years old in good health. Some clones in this sample may be carry-over from other donors' samples. The sequencing sample was made of PBMCs.

The CDR3 DNA is TGTGCCAGCAGCTTATATACAGGGAGAAAGGGGGACTGCGAGCAGTACTTC. Translated: CASSLYTGRKGDCEQYF. This chain connects TRBV7-2 to TRBJ2-5; D may match TRBD1 or TRBD2 (6 bases each). The end of the DNA is better explained by TRBJ2-7, so the J call may be wrong. The germline CDR1 and CDR2 sequences are SGHTA and FQGNSA. The CDR3 extends over 17 amino acids.